This note documents a single T cell receptor beta chain sequence. This specimen comes from a study of blood T cell repertoires in COVID-19. Study-wide context: T cells, B-cell-depleted T cells, or PBMCs provided the cDNA or gDNA that served as material.

Authors' methods: Reference gene primer amplification gave nucleated cell count estimates. Method: immunoSEQ multiplex PCR; TCRdb's copy keeps in-frame clones and lacks some. The V and J calls and clone size come from that table; D and trimming were worked out from the DNA. The sample includes fewer than 50,000 clones, approximately 82% of them seen just once. The V and J ends lost 3 bases and 7 bases respectively, with 7 bases between them. CDR1 and CDR2 from the germline V gene are LGHDT and YNNKEL (reference sequence). CDR3 length: 13 residues. V gene TRBV3-1 (or the pseudogene TRBV3-2) combines with J gene TRBJ1-6; D is undetermined. This receptor was obtained from a human donor in a cohort sampled during active COVID-19. The sample comprised peripheral blood. CDR3 sequence: CASSQAGNSPLHF. CDR3 in DNA: TGTGCCAGCAGCCAGGCGGGGAATTCACCCCTCCACTTT.